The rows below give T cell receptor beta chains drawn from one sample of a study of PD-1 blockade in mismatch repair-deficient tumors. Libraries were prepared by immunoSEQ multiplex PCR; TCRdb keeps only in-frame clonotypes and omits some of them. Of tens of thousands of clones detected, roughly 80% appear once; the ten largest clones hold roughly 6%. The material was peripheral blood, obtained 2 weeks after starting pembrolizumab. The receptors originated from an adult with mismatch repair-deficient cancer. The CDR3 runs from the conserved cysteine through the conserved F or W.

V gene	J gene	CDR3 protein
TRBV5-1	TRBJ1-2	CASSLGPLANYGYTF
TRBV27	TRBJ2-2	CASSLSTGGLRGELFF
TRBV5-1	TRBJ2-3	CASSLAGRTDTQYF
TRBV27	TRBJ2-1	CASSLSGRALSYNEQFF
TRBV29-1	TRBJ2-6	CSVAKDIDSGANVLTF
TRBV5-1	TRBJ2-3	CASSLQGSTDTQYF
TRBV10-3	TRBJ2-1	CAAHSEVNEQFF
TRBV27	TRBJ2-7	CASSPGGYEQYF
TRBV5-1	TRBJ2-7	CASSSGGSPGEQYF
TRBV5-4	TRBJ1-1	CASTYASGQNTEAFF
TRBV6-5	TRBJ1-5	CASSYSWDQPQHF
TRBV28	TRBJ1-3	CASNSGNTIYF
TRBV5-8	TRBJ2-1	CASSLASGSYNEQFF
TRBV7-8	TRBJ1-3	CASSLAGAGNTIYF
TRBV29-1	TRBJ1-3	CSVEEGLSGNTIYF
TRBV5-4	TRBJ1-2	CASSRDLYGYTF
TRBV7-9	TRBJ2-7	CASSSPEGVIYEQYF
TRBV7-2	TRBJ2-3	CASSLGGERTQYF
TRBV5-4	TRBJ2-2	CASSPEWTGELFF
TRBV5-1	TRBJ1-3	CASSFDTSGNTIYF
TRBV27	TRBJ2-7	CASRGLAGGYEQYF
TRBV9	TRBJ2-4	CASSSRDSKNIQYF
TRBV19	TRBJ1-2	CASSLDRGNHTF
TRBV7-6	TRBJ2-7	CASSPRFTGAYEQYF
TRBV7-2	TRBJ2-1	CASSSTSGRFNEQFF
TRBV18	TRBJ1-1	CASSPTVNTEAFF
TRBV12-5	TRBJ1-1	CASGVDTEAFF
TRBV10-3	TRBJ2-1	CAISESTFPPSGSYNEQFF
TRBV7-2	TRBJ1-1	CASSYGTGVTEAFF
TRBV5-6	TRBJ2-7	CASSLGTDSYEQYF
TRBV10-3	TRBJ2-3	CAISVADTQYF
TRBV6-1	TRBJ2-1	CASSERFNEQFF
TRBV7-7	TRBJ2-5	CASARGPQETQYF
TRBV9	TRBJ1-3	CASSVAVGNTIYF
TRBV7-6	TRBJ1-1	CATDRGPGTEAFF
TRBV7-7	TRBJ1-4	CASSLNEKLFF
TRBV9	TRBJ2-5	CASSVDLGPETQYF
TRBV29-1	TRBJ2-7	CSVEDWTDYEQYF
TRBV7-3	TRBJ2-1	CASSPSGRGINSEQFF
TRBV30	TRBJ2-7	CAWSAGEELYEQYF
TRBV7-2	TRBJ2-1	CASRRGTEVEQFF
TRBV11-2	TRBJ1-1	CASSRTWASRDTEAFF
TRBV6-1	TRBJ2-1	CASPKTSGGYNEQFF
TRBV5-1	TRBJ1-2	CASSPRLGEGNYGYTF
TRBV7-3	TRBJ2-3	CASSSSGTAQYF